This TCR beta chain was captured in a study of T cell responses to AZD1222 COVID-19 vaccine. Study outcomes and limitations: Donors were mostly white British, more females; clonal diversity possibly underestimated.

TCRdb's copy holds only in-frame clones and misses some; the assay was immunoSEQ multiplex PCR. The sample holds 170,000 or so clones; around nine tenths are singletons and the top ten take approximately 10%. V was clipped by 5 bases and J by 3 bases, with 15 bases between them. Germline V lookup: CDR1 SEHNR, CDR2 FQNEAQ (reference sequence). The CDR3 loop spans 15 amino acids. This clone showed up just a few times. Its antigen is as yet unknown. This sequence joins TRBV7-9 and TRBJ2-3; D is perhaps TRBD2 (5 bases). The TCR comes from an adult who received the AZD1222 COVID-19 vaccine. The input for sequencing was peripheral blood, taken 28 days after the second AZD1222 dose. The chain's CDR3 is CASSEAPSGTDTQYF. CDR3 sequence (DNA): TGTGCCAGCAGCGAAGCCCCCTCGGGGACAGATACGCAGTATTTT.